The 10 T cell receptor beta chains in this list originate from one sample, sequenced in a study of cytomegalovirus exposure and HLA in healthy donors. The primer mix had 60 Vbeta and 13 Jbeta primers. Sequencing used immunoSEQ multiplex PCR; TCRdb keeps in-frame clones, though not all of them. The sample consists of under 150,000 clones, approximately 9% of them appearing once. The sample was PBMCs. The receptor source for this set is a male donor in good health and CMV-seronegative.

This clone was counted between two and nine times. The chain combines TRBV28 with TRBJ2-7; 7 bases map to TRBD2. The length of the CDR3 is 13 residues. V lost 6 bases and J lost 0; bases outside the gene matches: 2. The germline V gene has CDR1 MDHEN and CDR2 SYDVKM. CDR3 amino acids: CASRAGSSYEQYF. CDR3 nucleotide sequence: TGTGCCAGCAGAGCGGGAAGCTCCTACGAGCAGTACTTC.

J is TRBJ2-7 and V is TRBV28; 7 bases agree with TRBD1. Germline V gives CDR1 MDHEN, CDR2 SYDVKM. The CDR3 totals 16 residues. The ends lost 6 bases at V and 2 bases at J; junction bases unmatched: 13. This chain's CDR3 is CASRTTPGGPPYEQYF. In DNA form, the CDR3 reads TGTGCCAGCAGAACCACTCCAGGGGGTCCTCCCTACGAGCAGTACTTC.

This clone was picked up a small number of times. Its ends do not fully match the called genes, so a read error is possible. The chain employs TRBV9 and TRBJ2-7; the match to TRBD2 covers 7 bases. The germline V gene encodes CDR1 SGDLS and CDR2 YYNGEE. The CDR3 covers 10 residues. CDR3 residues: CAIPMGGLLF. CDR3 sequence (DNA): TGTGCCATCCCTATGGGGGGGTTGCTCTTC.

This clone was counted a few times. This sequence joins TRBV4-2 and TRBJ2-7, with TRBD2 as a possible D gene (6 bases). This CDR3 region has 17 residues. Germline V gives CDR1 LGHNA, CDR2 YNFKEQ. V was shortened by 5 bases and J by 0 bases, with 20 bases between the two germline ends. In DNA, the CDR3 is TGTGCCAGCAGCTTGGGGCGGCGGGGCGGAAACTCCTACGAGCAGTACTTC. Its protein product is CASSLGRRGGNSYEQYF.

The chain has TRBV6-5 and TRBJ1-3, with TRBD1 matching over 7 bases. With V trimmed by 0 bases and J by 4 bases, 6 bases remained unmatched. The CDR3 loop spans 16 amino acids. Germline V CDR1 and CDR2: MNHEY, SVGAGI. CDR3 in DNA: TGTGCCAGCAGTTACTCTCCGGGACAGCTAGGAAACACCATATATTTT. Translated, it gives CASSYSPGQLGNTIYF.

CDR3 residues: CASSLVSGSYGYTF. The CDR3 coding sequence is TGTGCCAGCAGCTTAGTCAGTGGTTCATATGGCTACACCTTC. The chain couples TRBV11-2 to TRBJ1-2; D ambiguous. The length of the CDR3 is 14 residues. With 1 base removed from V and 5 bases from J, the gap between germline ends came to 11 bases. Germline V gene sequence: CDR1 SGHAT, CDR2 FQNNGV.

This clone showed up just a few times. The rearrangement joins TRBV2 to TRBJ2-2; 9 nucleotides align to TRBD1. Germline assignment: CDR1 SNHLY and CDR2 FYNNEI. This CDR3 comprises 15 residues. V lost 5 bases to trimming and J lost 7 bases; unmatched junction nucleotides: 8. This CDR3 reads CASSSQGATGGELFF. The CDR3 DNA is TGTGCCAGCAGTTCACAGGGGGCGACGGGCGGGGAGCTGTTTTTT.

The chain combines TRBV5-1 with TRBJ1-4; D is ambiguous. Germline values: CDR1 SGHRS, CDR2 YFSETQ. The CDR3 is 16 amino acids. The V and J ends lost 1 base and 0 bases respectively, with 10 bases between them. Here the CDR3 reads CASSLKTGATNEKLFF. The CDR3, as DNA: TGCGCCAGCAGCTTGAAAACCGGGGCAACTAATGAAAAACTGTTTTTT.

The rearrangement joins TRBV7-8 to TRBJ2-2; weak D call: TRBD1 (5 bases). The CDR3 is made up of 14 amino acids. Trimming removed 1 base from V and 4 bases from J, with 7 bases in between. Germline CDR1 reads SGHVS; CDR2 reads FQNEAQ. The CDR3 DNA reads TGTGCCAGCAGCTTAGTTAGGGGCACCGGGGAGCTGTTTTTT. This translates into CASSLVRGTGELFF.

The chain is built from TRBV13 and TRBJ2-2; D gene ambiguous. The CDR3 loop spans 14 amino acids. Trimming removed 1 base from V and 1 base from J, with 4 bases in between. Germline V lookup: CDR1 PRHDT, CDR2 FYEKMQ (reference sequence). CDR3 DNA sequence: TGTGCCAGCAGCTTAGATAGGAACACCGGGGAGCTGTTTTTT. Its protein is CASSLDRNTGELFF.